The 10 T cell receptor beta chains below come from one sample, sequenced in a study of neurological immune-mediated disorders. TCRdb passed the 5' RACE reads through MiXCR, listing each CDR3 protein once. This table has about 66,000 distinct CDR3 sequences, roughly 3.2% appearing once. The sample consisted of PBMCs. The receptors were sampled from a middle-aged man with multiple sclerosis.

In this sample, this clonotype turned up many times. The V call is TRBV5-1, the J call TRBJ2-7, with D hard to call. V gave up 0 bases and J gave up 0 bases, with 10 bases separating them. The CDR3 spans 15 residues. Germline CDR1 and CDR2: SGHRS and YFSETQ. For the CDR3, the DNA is TGCGCCAGCAGCTTGGTGGCAGGATTCTCCTACGAGCAGTACTTC. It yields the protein CASSLVAGFSYEQYF.

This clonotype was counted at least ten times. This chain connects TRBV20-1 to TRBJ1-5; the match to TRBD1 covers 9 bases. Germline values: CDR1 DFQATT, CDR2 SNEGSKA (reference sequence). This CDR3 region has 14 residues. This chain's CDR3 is CSAKQGANNQPQHF. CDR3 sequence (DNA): TGCAGCGCCAAACAGGGGGCAAACAATCAGCCCCAGCATTTT.

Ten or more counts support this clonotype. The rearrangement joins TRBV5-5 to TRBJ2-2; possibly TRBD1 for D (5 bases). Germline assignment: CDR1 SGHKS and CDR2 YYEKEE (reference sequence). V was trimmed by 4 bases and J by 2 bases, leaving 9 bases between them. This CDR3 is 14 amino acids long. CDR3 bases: TGTGCCAGCAGCCGACAGCCTAACACCGGGGAGCTGTTTTTT. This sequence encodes CASSRQPNTGELFF.

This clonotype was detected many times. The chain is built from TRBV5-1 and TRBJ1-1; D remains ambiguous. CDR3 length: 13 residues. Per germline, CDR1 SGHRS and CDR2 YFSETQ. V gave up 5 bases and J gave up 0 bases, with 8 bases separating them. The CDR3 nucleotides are TGCGCCAGCAGTCCTGGTATGAACACTGAAGCTTTCTTT. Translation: CASSPGMNTEAFF.

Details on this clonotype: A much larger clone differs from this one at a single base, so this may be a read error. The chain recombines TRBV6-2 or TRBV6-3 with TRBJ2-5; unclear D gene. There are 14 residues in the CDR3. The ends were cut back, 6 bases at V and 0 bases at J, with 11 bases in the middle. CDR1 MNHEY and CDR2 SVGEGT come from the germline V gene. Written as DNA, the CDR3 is TGTGCCAGCAGGGGGTTCACGCACCAAGAGACCCAGTACTTC. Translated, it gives CASRGFTHQETQYF.

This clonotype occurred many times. CDR3 residues: CASSLVWGDYYEQYF. In DNA, the CDR3 is TGCGCCAGCAGCTTGGTTTGGGGTGACTACTACGAGCAGTACTTC. The V gene is TRBV5-1, the J gene TRBJ2-7; D is perhaps TRBD2 (5 bases). The CDR3 is 15 amino acids. Germline V gives CDR1 SGHRS, CDR2 YFSETQ. Between the trimmed V and J ends, which lost 0 bases and 3 bases, there was a span of 13 bases.

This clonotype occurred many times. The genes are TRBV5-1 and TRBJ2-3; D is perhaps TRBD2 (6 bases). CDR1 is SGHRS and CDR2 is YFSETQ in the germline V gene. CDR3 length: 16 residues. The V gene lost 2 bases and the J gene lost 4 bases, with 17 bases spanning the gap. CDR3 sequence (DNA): TGCGCCAGCAGCTTAATGAGGCGGGAAGCCCCAGATACGCAGTATTTT. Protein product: CASSLMRREAPDTQYF.

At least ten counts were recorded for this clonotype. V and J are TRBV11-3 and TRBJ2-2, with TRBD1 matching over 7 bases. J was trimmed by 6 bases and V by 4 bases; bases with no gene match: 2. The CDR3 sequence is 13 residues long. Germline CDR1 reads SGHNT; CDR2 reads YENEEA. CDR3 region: CASSSTGAGELFF. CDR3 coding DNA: TGTGCCAGCAGCTCTACAGGGGCCGGGGAGCTGTTTTTT.

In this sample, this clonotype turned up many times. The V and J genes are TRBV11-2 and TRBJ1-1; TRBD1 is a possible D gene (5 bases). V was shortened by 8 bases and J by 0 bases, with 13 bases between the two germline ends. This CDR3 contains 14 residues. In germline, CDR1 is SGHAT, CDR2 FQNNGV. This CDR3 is CASRLGAMNTEAFF. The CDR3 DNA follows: TGTGCCAGCCGTCTAGGGGCCATGAACACTGAAGCTTTCTTT.

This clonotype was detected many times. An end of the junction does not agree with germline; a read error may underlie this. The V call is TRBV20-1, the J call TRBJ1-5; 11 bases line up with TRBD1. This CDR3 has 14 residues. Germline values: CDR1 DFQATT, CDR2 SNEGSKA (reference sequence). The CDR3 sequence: CSAFRTGGKQPQHF. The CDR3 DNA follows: TGCAGTGCTTTCCGGACAGGGGGCAAACAGCCCCAGCATTTT.